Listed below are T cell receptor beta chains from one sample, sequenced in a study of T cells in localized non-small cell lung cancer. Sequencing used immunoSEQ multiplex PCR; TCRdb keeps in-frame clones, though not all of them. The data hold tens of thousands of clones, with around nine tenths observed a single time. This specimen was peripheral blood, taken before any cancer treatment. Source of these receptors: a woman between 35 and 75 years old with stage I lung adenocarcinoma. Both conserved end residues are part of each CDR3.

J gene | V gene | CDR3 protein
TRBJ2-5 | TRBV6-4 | CASFGLAGEQSQYF
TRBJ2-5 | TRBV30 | CAWRWGSGGETQYF
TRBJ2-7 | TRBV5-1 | CASSRDGQMVYEQYF
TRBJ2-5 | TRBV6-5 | CASSYRVRGFETQYF
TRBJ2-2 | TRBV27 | CASSLSGRGNTGELFF
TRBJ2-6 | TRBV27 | CASSLGVGGANVLTF
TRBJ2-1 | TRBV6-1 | CASREGPTPNEQFF
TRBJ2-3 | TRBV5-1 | CASSRTRDTQYF
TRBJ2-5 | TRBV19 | CASSPGDQGLGGETQYF
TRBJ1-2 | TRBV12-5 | CASGTQVDYGYTF
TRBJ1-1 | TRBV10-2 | CASSESGTEAFF
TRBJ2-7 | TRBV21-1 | CATCRGGRHEQYF
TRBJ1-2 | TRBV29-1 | CSVQMNYGYTF
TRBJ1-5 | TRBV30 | CAWSVLENQPQHF
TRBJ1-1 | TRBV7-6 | CASSSLHTEAFF
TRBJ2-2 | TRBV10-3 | CAIRSSGLITNTGELFF
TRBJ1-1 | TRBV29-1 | CSGGTGVTEAFF
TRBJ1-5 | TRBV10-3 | CAISEPPGQPQHF
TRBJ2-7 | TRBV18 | CASSSGLVSGYEQYF
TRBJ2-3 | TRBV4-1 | CASSHALAGGNTDTQYF
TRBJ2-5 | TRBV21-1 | CAGRGPQETQYF
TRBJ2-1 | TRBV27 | CASSELAGAYNEQFF
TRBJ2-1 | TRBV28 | CASSLAGPVKGEQFF
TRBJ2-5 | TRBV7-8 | CASSRDQQETQYF
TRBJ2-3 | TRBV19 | CASSIWAGVETDTQYF
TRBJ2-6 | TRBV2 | CASSPPSGANVLTF
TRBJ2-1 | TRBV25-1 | CASSEETSGRDYNEQFF
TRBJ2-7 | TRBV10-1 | CASSPGPQLSYEQYF
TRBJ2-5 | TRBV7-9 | CASSAPSQGAETQYF
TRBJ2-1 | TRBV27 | CASSSLTTYNEQFF
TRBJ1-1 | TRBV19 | CASSVPDRYTEAFF
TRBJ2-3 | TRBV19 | CASSMVGAGTDTQYF
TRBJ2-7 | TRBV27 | CASSLRSVTSGYEQYF
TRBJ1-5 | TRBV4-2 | CASSQGRGGQPQHF
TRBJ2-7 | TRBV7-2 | CASSQTGGSSYEQYF
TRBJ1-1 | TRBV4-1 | CASSQGSNTEAFF
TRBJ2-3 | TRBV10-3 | CAISESVGTDTQYF
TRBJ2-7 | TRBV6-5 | CASSYSGSRPYEQYF
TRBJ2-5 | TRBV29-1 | CSVGGRAGGETQYF
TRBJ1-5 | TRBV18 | CASSPLVDQPQHF
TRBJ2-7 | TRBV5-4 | CASSLGLSLDGQYF
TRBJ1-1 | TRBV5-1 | CASSLGGPGNTEAFF
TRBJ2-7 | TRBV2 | CATRGAQSSSYEQYF
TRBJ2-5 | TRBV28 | CASSPPGGQETQYF
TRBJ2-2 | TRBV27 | CASSPNQVAGTGELFF
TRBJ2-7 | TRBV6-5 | CASSDLTSGYEQYF
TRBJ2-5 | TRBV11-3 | CASSWGFSGTQYF
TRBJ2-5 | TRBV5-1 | CASGSFLTSGQETQYF
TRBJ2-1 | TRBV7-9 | CASSTGLAGNEQFF
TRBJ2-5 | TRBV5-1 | CASSLKLAGVSQETQYF
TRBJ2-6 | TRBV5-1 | CASSLARTGNTGANVLTF
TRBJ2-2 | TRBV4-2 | CASSRQLAGLYELFF
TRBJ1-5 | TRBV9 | CASSPTGFDQPQHF
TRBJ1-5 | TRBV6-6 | CASSYSGQGLGQPQHF
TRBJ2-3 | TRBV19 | CASSLGLADTQYF
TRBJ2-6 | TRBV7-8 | CASSPRPGAGANVLTF
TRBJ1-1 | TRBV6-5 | CASSSRTGNTEAFF